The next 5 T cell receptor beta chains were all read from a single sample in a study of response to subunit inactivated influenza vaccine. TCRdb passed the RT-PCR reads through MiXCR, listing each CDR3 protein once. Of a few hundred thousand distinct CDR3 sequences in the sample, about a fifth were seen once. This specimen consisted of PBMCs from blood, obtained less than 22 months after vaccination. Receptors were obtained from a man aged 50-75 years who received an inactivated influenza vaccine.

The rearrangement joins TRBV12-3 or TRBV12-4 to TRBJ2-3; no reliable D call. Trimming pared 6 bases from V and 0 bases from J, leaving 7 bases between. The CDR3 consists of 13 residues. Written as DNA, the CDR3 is TGTGCCAGCAGGGAAGTAAGCACAGATACGCAGTATTTT. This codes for CASREVSTDTQYF.

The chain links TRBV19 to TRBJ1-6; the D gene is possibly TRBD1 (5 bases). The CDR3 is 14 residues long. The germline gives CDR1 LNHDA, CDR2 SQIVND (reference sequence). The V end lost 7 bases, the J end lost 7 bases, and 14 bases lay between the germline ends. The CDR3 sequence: CASTLGTGNSPLHF. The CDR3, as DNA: TGTGCCAGTACCCTCGGGACGGGGAATTCACCCCTCCACTTT.

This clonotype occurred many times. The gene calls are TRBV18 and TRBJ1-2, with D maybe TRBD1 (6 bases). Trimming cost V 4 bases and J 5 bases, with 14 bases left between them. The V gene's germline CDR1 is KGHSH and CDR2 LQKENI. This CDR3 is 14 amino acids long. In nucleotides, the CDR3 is TGTGCCAGCTCACAAACAGGGTTGGAGTATGGCTACACCTTC. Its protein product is CASSQTGLEYGYTF.

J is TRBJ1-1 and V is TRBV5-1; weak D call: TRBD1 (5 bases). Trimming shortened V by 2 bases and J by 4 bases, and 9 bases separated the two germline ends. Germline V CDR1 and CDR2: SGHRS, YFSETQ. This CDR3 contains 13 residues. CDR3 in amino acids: CASSFWRGTEAFF. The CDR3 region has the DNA TGCGCCAGCAGCTTTTGGAGGGGCACTGAAGCTTTCTTT.

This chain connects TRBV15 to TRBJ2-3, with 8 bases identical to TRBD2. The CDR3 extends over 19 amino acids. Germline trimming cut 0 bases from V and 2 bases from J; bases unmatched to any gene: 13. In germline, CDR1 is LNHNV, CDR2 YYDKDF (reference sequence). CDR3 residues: CATSRDRRGGRGDTDTQYF. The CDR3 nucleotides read TGTGCCACCAGCAGAGACCGCCGGGGGGGTAGAGGAGACACAGATACGCAGTATTTT.